The 25 T cell receptor beta chains given below trace back to one sample, sequenced in a study of cytomegalovirus exposure and HLA in healthy donors. Researchers ran the PCR with 60 Vbeta and 13 Jbeta primers. Sequenced by immunoSEQ multiplex PCR; TCRdb stores in-frame clones only, minus some. The sample has approximately 220,000 clones; about 70% are singletons. The sample consisted of PBMCs. The receptors were gathered from a woman aged 25 to 39 in good health and CMV-seronegative.

Regarding this clone: The sample contains more than one DNA sequence encoding this CDR3. The genes are TRBV5-5 and TRBJ1-2; 7 positions match TRBD1. Germline V gives CDR1 SGHKS, CDR2 YYEKEE (reference sequence). There are 16 residues in the CDR3. J gave up 1 base and V 1 base, and 7 bases lay outside the gene matches. In DNA, the CDR3 is TGTGCCAGCAGCTTGAGACAGGGAAGCGTTAACTATGGCTACACCTTC. This sequence encodes CASSLRQGSVNYGYTF.

The J gene is TRBJ2-5, the V gene TRBV11-2; TRBD2 agrees at 7 bases. The length of the CDR3 is 17 residues. CDR1 and CDR2 from the germline V gene are SGHAT and FQNNGV. J gave up 5 bases and V 5 bases, and 17 bases lay outside the gene matches. The DNA for the CDR3 is TGTGCCAGCAGCCCCCCCCAAAGGCGGGGGACTGAGGAGACCCAGTACTTC. Translation: CASSPPQRRGTEETQYF.

The rearrangement links TRBV5-8 to TRBJ2-3, with D maybe TRBD1 (5 bases). This CDR3 is built from 14 residues. The V gene's germline CDR1 is SGHTS and CDR2 YDEGEE. V lost 1 base, J lost 0 bases, and 6 bases lay in between. The CDR3 is CASSLPGSTDTQYF. The CDR3 bases are TGTGCCAGCAGCTTGCCAGGGAGCACAGATACGCAGTATTTT.

This clone was counted only a few times. V is TRBV5-1 and J is TRBJ1-1; D perhaps matches TRBD1 (5 bases). Germline CDR1 reads SGHRS; CDR2 reads YFSETQ. The CDR3 covers 15 residues. Trimming cost V 4 bases and J 2 bases, with 15 bases left between them. The CDR3 sequence is CASSTNPGLNTEAFF. The CDR3 DNA is TGCGCCAGCAGCACAAACCCGGGACTCAACACTGAAGCTTTCTTT. The variable domain in full, completed from reference TRBV5-1 and TRBJ1-1, reads KAGVTQTPRYLIKTRGQQVTLSCSPISGHRSVSWYQQTPGQGLQFLFEYFSETQRNKGNFPGRFSGRQFSNSRSEMNVSTLELGDSALYLCASSTNPGLNTEAFFGQGTRLTVV.

This sequence joins TRBV9 and TRBJ1-1; D perhaps matches TRBD1 (6 bases). The germline V gene encodes CDR1 SGDLS and CDR2 YYNGEE. The CDR3 sequence is 11 residues long. V was pared by 4 bases and J by 12 bases, with 13 bases between. In DNA, the CDR3 is TGTGCCAGCAGCCACCAGGGGATGTCTTTCTTT. As protein: CASSHQGMSFF.

This sequence joins TRBV4-2 and TRBJ2-7, with D uncertain. Germline CDR1 and CDR2: LGHNA and YNFKEQ. Trimming removed 3 bases from V and 0 bases from J, with 12 bases in between. The length of the CDR3 is 15 residues. The CDR3 sequence: CASSHSGGSSYEQYF. CDR3 nucleotide sequence: TGTGCCAGCAGCCACTCCGGTGGTAGCTCCTACGAGCAGTACTTC.

This clone has only a few counts. The chain has TRBV5-6 and TRBJ1-6; TRBD1 is a possible D gene (5 bases). Per germline, CDR1 SGHDT and CDR2 YYEEEE. Trimming removed 0 bases at V and 5 bases at J, with 15 bases between. The CDR3 spans 17 residues. The CDR3 reads CASSLGGGLEDNSPLHF. The CDR3 nucleotides are TGTGCCAGCAGCTTGGGGGGGGGTTTGGAGGATAATTCACCCCTCCACTTT.

The chain employs TRBV10-1 and TRBJ2-5; D might be TRBD2 (5 bases). Germline V lookup: CDR1 WNHNN, CDR2 SYGVQD (reference sequence). This CDR3 comprises 14 residues. V lost 0 bases and J 1 base, leaving 6 bases between the germline ends. The CDR3 sequence is CASSESGSQETQYF. CDR3 nucleotides: TGCGCCAGCAGTGAGTCGGGGAGCCAAGAGACCCAGTACTTC.

This clone showed up just a few times. This rearrangement joins TRBV6-5 to TRBJ1-1; D remains ambiguous. V lost 0 bases and J lost 0, with 11 bases in between. The CDR3 contains 16 residues. The germline V gene has CDR1 MNHEY and CDR2 SVGAGI. The CDR3 nucleotides are TGTGCCAGCAGTTACTCGTTTAACACCCTGAACACTGAAGCTTTCTTT. Translation gives CASSYSFNTLNTEAFF.

This rearrangement joins TRBV5-1 to TRBJ2-1; 9 positions match TRBD2. Germline V gene sequence: CDR1 SGHRS, CDR2 YFSETQ. Losses at the gene ends were 8 bases for V and 4 bases for J; bases not matched to a gene: 7. The CDR3 has 14 amino acids. CDR3 nucleotides: TGCGCCAGTAAAGCGGGAGGAGGGTACAATGAGCAGTTCTTC. It translates to CASKAGGGYNEQFF. Drawing the rest from reference TRBV5-1 and TRBJ2-1, the complete variable domain is KAGVTQTPRYLIKTRGQQVTLSCSPISGHRSVSWYQQTPGQGLQFLFEYFSETQRNKGNFPGRFSGRQFSNSRSEMNVSTLELGDSALYLCASKAGGGYNEQFFGPGTRLTVL.

This chain links TRBV6-1 with TRBJ1-2, with a weak D call TRBD1 (6 bases). The CDR3 has 13 residues. The ends were cut back, 5 bases at V and 4 bases at J, with 11 bases in the middle. CDR1 and CDR2 (germline): MNHNS, SASEGT. CDR3: CASSRGQSYGYTF. CDR3 DNA sequence: TGTGCCAGCAGTCGAGGACAGAGCTATGGCTACACCTTC.

This chain connects TRBV4-1 to TRBJ2-7, with D tentatively TRBD2 (6 bases). CDR1 is MGHRA and CDR2 is YSYEKL in the germline V gene. V was shortened by 2 bases and J by 0 bases, with 17 bases between the two germline ends. The CDR3 totals 17 residues. In DNA form, the CDR3 reads TGCGCCAGCAGCCAAAACGGAGGGGTTAGTAGCTCCTACGAGCAGTACTTC. It translates to CASSQNGGVSSSYEQYF.

The chain recombines TRBV19 with TRBJ1-5; a weak D match, TRBD1 (5 bases). CDR3 length equals 15 residues. From germline, CDR1 is LNHDA and CDR2 SQIVND (reference sequence). V lost 2 bases, J lost 5 bases, and 13 bases lay in between. The CDR3 region has the DNA TGTGCCAGTAGTATACCAGAAGCAGGGCATCAGCCCCAGCATTTT. Translating it yields CASSIPEAGHQPQHF. The full variable domain, with the rest looked up from reference TRBV19 and TRBJ1-5, is DGGITQSPKYLFRKEGQNVTLSCEQNLNHDAMYWYRQDPGQGLRLIYYSQIVNDFQKGDIAEGYSVSREKKESFPLTVTSAQKNPTAFYLCASSIPEAGHQPQHFGDGTRLSIL.

This clone was picked up a small number of times. This chain links TRBV7-9 with TRBJ1-1; 9 bases fit TRBD1. The J segment lost 4 bases and the V segment lost 5 bases, leaving 2 bases of the junction unmatched. Germline-derived CDR1 and CDR2 are SEHNR and FQNEAQ (reference sequence). CDR3 size: 13 residues. CDR3 amino acids: CASSTTGGTEAFF. The DNA for the CDR3 is TGTGCCAGCAGCACGACAGGGGGCACTGAAGCTTTCTTT.

The chain is built from TRBV2 and TRBJ1-4; D is uncertain. The CDR3 extends over 15 amino acids. Trimming removed 6 bases from V and 0 bases from J, with 11 bases in between. Germline values: CDR1 SNHLY, CDR2 FYNNEI. The CDR3, as DNA: TGTGCCAGCAGGAGGAGGATCGCAACTAATGAAAAACTGTTTTTT. As protein: CASRRRIATNEKLFF.

The chain is built from TRBV27 and TRBJ2-7, with TRBD2 matching over 13 bases. This CDR3 is 16 amino acids long. J was trimmed by 7 bases and V by 5 bases; bases with no gene match: 11. From germline, CDR1 is MNHEY and CDR2 SMNVEV (reference sequence). In DNA form, the CDR3 reads TGTGCCAGCAGTCCCCTGGGACTAGCGGGAAAGGGGGAGCAGTACTTC. Encoded protein: CASSPLGLAGKGEQYF.

The chain recombines TRBV27 with TRBJ1-5, with a possible D match to TRBD1 (5 bases). Germline loops: CDR1 MNHEY, CDR2 SMNVEV (reference sequence). The germline V and J ends were trimmed by 6 bases and 5 bases, with 20 bases remaining between them. The CDR3 spans 16 residues. Here the CDR3 reads CASRAWGGSRYQPQHF. DNA of the CDR3: TGTGCCAGCAGGGCTTGGGGGGGGTCTAGGTATCAGCCCCAGCATTTT.

The V call is TRBV5-1, the J call TRBJ2-2; D might be TRBD2 (5 bases). The germline V gene encodes CDR1 SGHRS and CDR2 YFSETQ. The germline V and J ends were trimmed by 3 bases and 7 bases, with 10 bases remaining between them. The CDR3 totals 13 residues. Here the CDR3 DNA reads TGCGCCAGCAGCTCGGGGAATATCGGGGAGCTGTTTTTT. Amino acids: CASSSGNIGELFF. The full variable domain, rest sourced from reference TRBV5-1 and TRBJ2-2, is KAGVTQTPRYLIKTRGQQVTLSCSPISGHRSVSWYQQTPGQGLQFLFEYFSETQRNKGNFPGRFSGRQFSNSRSEMNVSTLELGDSALYLCASSSGNIGELFFGEGSRLTVL.

The CDR3 region is CASSFDRAEQYF. CDR3 DNA sequence: TGTGCCAGCAGTTTTGACAGGGCCGAGCAGTACTTC. The chain uses TRBV5-4 and TRBJ2-7; the match to TRBD1 covers 7 bases. From germline, CDR1 is SGHNT and CDR2 YYREEE (reference sequence). V was pared by 5 bases and J by 6 bases, with 5 bases of the junction left unmatched. This CDR3 has 12 residues.

This chain connects TRBV11-3 to TRBJ2-1; TRBD1 might be the D (5 bases). This CDR3 contains 16 residues. Germline CDR1 SGHNT, CDR2 YENEEA. Trimming left V 4 bases short and J 5 bases short, with 18 bases between. Here the CDR3 DNA reads TGTGCCAGCAGCTCTGATGGGGCAGCCAGGCACAATGAGCAGTTCTTC. It yields the protein CASSSDGAARHNEQFF.

The gene calls are TRBV10-3 and TRBJ2-6; 8 bases match TRBD1. CDR1 and CDR2 from the germline V gene are ENHRY and SYGVKD. The CDR3 totals 17 residues. V lost 5 bases, J lost 0 bases, and 6 bases stayed unmatched. The DNA of the CDR3 is TGTGCCATCAGTTACAGGGGGTCTAGCTCTGGGGCCAACGTCCTGACTTTC. Translation: CAISYRGSSSGANVLTF.

The chain has TRBV7-8 and TRBJ2-5, with 9 bases lining up with TRBD2. This CDR3 contains 14 residues. J lost 3 bases, V lost 3 bases, and 2 bases had no gene match. Looked up from germline, CDR1 is SGHVS and CDR2 is FQNEAQ. The CDR3 sequence: CASSFLAGEETQYF. DNA of the CDR3: TGTGCCAGCAGCTTTTTAGCGGGAGAAGAGACCCAGTACTTC.

The V and J genes are TRBV7-9 and TRBJ1-1, with a possible D match to TRBD1 (6 bases). Germline-derived CDR1 and CDR2 are SEHNR and FQNEAQ (reference sequence). The CDR3 length is 13 residues. V was cut by 4 bases and J by 5 bases, with 11 bases left in between. CDR3 loop: CASSYGRGTEAFF. CDR3 in DNA: TGTGCCAGCAGCTATGGAAGGGGGACTGAAGCTTTCTTT.

This chain connects TRBV15 to TRBJ2-7; 9 bases fit TRBD1. V was clipped by 5 bases and J by 2 bases; unmatched bases: 4. The CDR3 loop spans 14 amino acids. Germline assignment: CDR1 LNHNV and CDR2 YYDKDF (reference sequence). In nucleotides, the CDR3 is TGTGCCACCAGCCGGGACAGGGAGACCTACGAGCAGTACTTC. This sequence encodes CATSRDRETYEQYF.

The V call is TRBV15, the J call TRBJ2-1, with D tentatively TRBD1 (6 bases). Trimming removed 4 bases from V and 6 bases from J, with 31 bases in between. Germline V lookup: CDR1 LNHNV, CDR2 YYDKDF (reference sequence). This CDR3 comprises 20 residues. CDR3 coding DNA: TGTGCCACCAGCACAGATCTTTTTTTTTCGGTCACCGGACAGAGCAATGAGCAGTTCTTC. The encoded protein is CATSTDLFFSVTGQSNEQFF.